The 12 T cell receptor beta chains below were found in one sample sequenced in a study of blood T cell repertoires in COVID-19. Profiling relied on immunoSEQ multiplex PCR, and the TCRdb table lists in-frame clones only, not all of them. Of roughly 70,000 clones in the sample, approximately 90% were seen once. The sequencing input was peripheral blood. These receptors originate from an older woman with active COVID-19.

V is TRBV6-6 and J is TRBJ2-7; 9 positions match TRBD1. This CDR3 region has 14 residues. V shed 7 bases and J 3 bases; nucleotides not matched to a gene: 7. Germline V gene lookup returns CDR1 MNHNY and CDR2 SVGAGI (reference sequence). This CDR3 reads CASNGGQGYYEQYF. The CDR3 nucleotides read TGTGCCAGCAACGGGGGACAGGGCTACTACGAGCAGTACTTC.

This clone was found once. This chain links TRBV28 with TRBJ1-2, with TRBD1 identical over 8 bases. Losses at the gene ends were 4 bases for V and 9 bases for J; bases not matched to a gene: 16. The CDR3 extends over 16 amino acids. Germline values: CDR1 MDHEN, CDR2 SYDVKM. This chain's CDR3 is CASSSPQGARNFSYTF. CDR3 nucleotides: TGTGCCAGCAGTTCTCCCCAGGGGGCAAGGAATTTTAGCTACACCTTC.

This chain joins TRBV15 and TRBJ1-5; TRBD1 is a possible D gene (5 bases). V lost 4 bases and J lost 2, with 12 bases in between. The CDR3 has 15 residues. The V gene's germline CDR1 is LNHNV and CDR2 YYDKDF (reference sequence). The CDR3 is CATSTWGLGNQPQHF. In DNA, the CDR3 is TGTGCCACCAGCACCTGGGGCTTGGGCAATCAGCCCCAGCATTTT.

This chain uses TRBV19 with TRBJ1-4; perhaps TRBD1 as D (6 bases). The CDR3 is 15 residues long. V lost 3 bases to trimming and J lost 4 bases, with 12 bases between them. Germline CDR1 is LNHDA and CDR2 is SQIVND (reference sequence). CDR3 residues: CASSMIQGYNEKLFF. The CDR3 bases are TGTGCCAGTAGTATGATACAGGGCTATAATGAAAAACTGTTTTTT. The entire variable domain, with the rest obtained from reference TRBV19 and TRBJ1-4, is as follows: DGGITQSPKYLFRKEGQNVTLSCEQNLNHDAMYWYRQDPGQGLRLIYYSQIVNDFQKGDIAEGYSVSREKKESFPLTVTSAQKNPTAFYLCASSMIQGYNEKLFFGSGTQLSVL.

In DNA form, the CDR3 reads TGTGCCAGCAGTAGATCTCGGTGGGGACAGGGAGGCTACGAGCAGTACTTC. The encoded protein is CASSRSRWGQGGYEQYF. This sequence joins TRBV6-6 and TRBJ2-7; TRBD1 agrees at 9 bases. V shed 5 bases and J 3 bases; nucleotides not matched to a gene: 14. Germline V lookup: CDR1 MNHNY, CDR2 SVGAGI (reference sequence). The CDR3 sequence is 17 residues long.

The J gene is TRBJ2-1, the V gene TRBV10-2; 13 bases fit TRBD2. The CDR3 is made up of 16 amino acids. Germline CDR1 WSHSY, CDR2 SAAADI. The trim removed 6 bases at V and 4 bases at J, leaving 6 bases unmatched. The CDR3 DNA reads TGCGCCAGCAGCCACGGACTAGCGGGAGAGTACAATGAGCAGTTCTTC. This sequence encodes CASSHGLAGEYNEQFF.

This rearrangement joins TRBV27 to TRBJ2-3, with D tentatively TRBD1 (6 bases). V was trimmed by 3 bases and J by 3 bases, leaving 13 bases between them. The CDR3 contains 15 residues. The germline gives CDR1 MNHEY, CDR2 SMNVEV (reference sequence). The CDR3 DNA sequence: TGTGCCAGCAGTTTCCCGGACAGCTTTACAGATACGCAGTATTTT. Translated: CASSFPDSFTDTQYF.

The CDR3 nucleotides are TGTGCCAGCAGTTTAACTCGGGGAGTGAGCTCTGGAAACACCATATATTTT. It specifies CASSLTRGVSSGNTIYF. The J gene is TRBJ1-3, the V gene TRBV27; D gene uncertain. Per the germline V gene, CDR1 is MNHEY and CDR2 is SMNVEV (reference sequence). V was clipped by 2 bases and J by 0 bases, with 14 bases between them. The CDR3 runs to 17 residues.

J is TRBJ1-6 and V is TRBV28; possible D gene TRBD1, 5 bases. Per germline, CDR1 MDHEN and CDR2 SYDVKM. With 3 bases removed from V and 1 base from J, the gap between germline ends came to 16 bases. This CDR3 is built from 18 residues. The CDR3 reads CASSFEQGLVSYNSPLHF. The CDR3 DNA is TGTGCCAGCAGTTTCGAGCAGGGATTAGTGTCCTATAATTCACCCCTCCACTTT.

The chain has TRBV5-4 and TRBJ2-5; D not resolved. Germline V gene sequence: CDR1 SGHNT, CDR2 YYREEE (reference sequence). This CDR3 has 15 residues. Trimming pared 0 bases from V and 2 bases from J, leaving 11 bases between. The CDR3 DNA is TGTGCCAGCAGCTTGGCCCGTCAGATTCAAGAGACCCAGTACTTC. Translation gives CASSLARQIQETQYF.

This clone was picked up a small number of times. J is TRBJ2-1 and V is TRBV28; D perhaps matches TRBD2 (6 bases). CDR1 is MDHEN, CDR2 SYDVKM, per germline. This CDR3 region has 15 residues. With 1 base removed from V and 10 bases from J, the gap between germline ends came to 17 bases. The CDR3 region is CASSLLGSGREEQFF. In DNA, the CDR3 is TGTGCCAGCAGTTTATTAGGGTCCGGCCGGGAGGAGCAGTTCTTC.

This chain connects TRBV28 to TRBJ1-2; 12 bases line up with TRBD1. V was clipped by 5 bases and J by 2 bases; unmatched bases: 9. CDR1 and CDR2 from the germline V gene are MDHEN and SYDVKM. The length of the CDR3 is 17 residues. CDR3: CASSPSGTGGLNYGYTF. Here the CDR3 DNA reads TGTGCCAGCAGTCCATCTGGGACAGGGGGCTTGAACTATGGCTACACCTTC.